These 7 T cell receptor beta chains share one sample of origin, sequenced in a study of OX40 agonist ivuxolimab in advanced cancers. Profiling relied on immunoSEQ multiplex PCR, and the TCRdb table lists in-frame clones only, not all of them. The data contain under 55,000 clones, around four fifths of them seen just once; the ten biggest clones take up roughly 2.1%. The sample in question was CD4+ or CD8+ T cells sorted from blood, obtained in a trial of the OX40 agonist ivuxolimab. These TCRs come from an adult with an advanced solid tumor such as melanoma, head and neck, liver or kidney cancer.

In this sample, this clone turned up once. The chain combines TRBV28 with TRBJ1-2, with TRBD1 matching over 11 bases. The CDR3 covers 14 residues. Germline trimming cut 5 bases from V and 8 bases from J; bases unmatched to any gene: 7. Germline V lookup: CDR1 MDHEN, CDR2 SYDVKM. The CDR3 DNA reads as TGTGCCAGCAGTGAGGACAGGGGGCATTGGGGCTACACCTTC. Amino acid sequence: CASSEDRGHWGYTF.

The chain links TRBV29-1 to TRBJ2-1; D is ambiguous. Deletions cut 0 bases from V and 8 bases from J, with 5 bases between. The length of the CDR3 is 11 residues. Germline-derived CDR1 and CDR2 are SQVTM and ANQGSEA. DNA of the CDR3: TGCAGCGTTGAAGATCTTGATGAGCAGTTCTTC. As protein: CSVEDLDEQFF.

This sequence joins TRBV10-2 and TRBJ2-7; 7 nucleotides line up with TRBD1. This CDR3 is built from 15 residues. Germline-derived CDR1 and CDR2 are WSHSY and SAAADI. Trimming at V came to 6 bases and at J to 2 bases, leaving 10 bases not matched to a gene. In DNA, the CDR3 is TGCGCCAGCAGGAGGGGACAGTTGGATACCTACGAGCAGTACTTC. Translated, it gives CASRRGQLDTYEQYF.

The chain joins TRBV28 to TRBJ2-2; D is uncertain. V dropped 6 bases and J dropped 4 bases, with 0 bases sitting between them. This CDR3 region has 10 residues. CDR1 is MDHEN, CDR2 SYDVKM, per germline. CDR3 DNA: TGTGCCAGCAGCACCGGGGAGCTGTTTTTT. Translating it yields CASSTGELFF.

The chain is built from TRBV7-3 and TRBJ2-7; TRBD1 matches at 7 bases. The germline gives CDR1 SGHTA, CDR2 FQGTGA. With V trimmed by 6 bases and J by 3 bases, 11 bases remained unmatched. The CDR3 runs 15 residues. The CDR3 coding sequence is TGTGCCAGCAGTTTTTCGACAGGGTTAGGCTACGAGCAGTACTTC. It is translated as CASSFSTGLGYEQYF. The variable domain in full, completed from reference TRBV7-3 and TRBJ2-7, reads GAGVSQTPSNKVTEKGKYVELRCDPISGHTALYWYRQSLGQGPEFLIYFQGTGAADDSGLPNDRFFAVRPEGSVSTLKIQRTERGDSAVYLCASSFSTGLGYEQYFGPGTRLTVT.

The V call is TRBV19, the J call TRBJ2-1; unclear D gene. V dropped 3 bases and J dropped 5 bases, with 17 bases sitting between them. CDR1 and CDR2 from the germline V gene are LNHDA and SQIVND (reference sequence). CDR3 length: 16 residues. The CDR3 reads CASSILTVQLDNEQFF. The CDR3, as DNA: TGTGCCAGTAGTATTCTAACCGTCCAGTTGGACAATGAGCAGTTCTTC.

Remarks on this clone: The same CDR3 arises from other DNA sequences in this sample as well. V gene TRBV4-1 combines with J gene TRBJ2-1; D is uncertain. Trimming cost V 1 base and J 7 bases, with 5 bases left between them. CDR3 length equals 12 residues. Germline CDR1 MGHRA, CDR2 YSYEKL. The CDR3 is CASSQVGNEQFF. Written as DNA, the CDR3 is TGCGCCAGCAGCCAAGTAGGTAATGAGCAGTTCTTC.